This entry lists 22 T cell receptor beta chains sequenced from one sample in a study of spatial heterogeneity in lung cancer. General study points: How many expanded intratumoral alpha and beta TCRs were present tracked the tumor mutation count, which was a count of nonsynonymous mutations.

The time point here: sample taken at primary tumor resection. The antigens for these receptors are not known. TCRdb reanalysed the 5' RACE reads using MiXCR and keeps one entry per CDR3 protein. The sample includes 3,000 to 4,000 distinct CDR3 sequences, over 14% of them seen just once. The material was lung tumor tissue, obtained at surgery. The receptor source for this set is a female donor with early-stage non-small cell lung cancer.

This clonotype is medium-sized (0.01 to 0.1%) in the sample. The rearrangement uses TRBV20-1 and TRBJ2-3; D may be TRBD1 or TRBD2 (7 bases each). V lost 6 bases, J lost 2 bases, and 12 bases lay in between. Germline CDR1 is DFQATT and CDR2 is SNEGSKA (reference sequence). The CDR3 has 13 residues. The CDR3 DNA is TGCAGTGCCGGGGAGGGGGCCACAGATACGCAGTATTTT. Its protein product is CSAGEGATDTQYF.

This clonotype is medium-sized within its sample. V and J are TRBV11-2 and TRBJ1-3, with D maybe TRBD1 (5 bases). CDR1 SGHAT and CDR2 FQNNGV come from the germline V gene. Trimming stripped 2 bases from V and 11 bases from J, with 16 bases between. This CDR3 region has 14 residues. CDR3 in amino acids: CASSLSVGGDPIYF. CDR3 nucleotides: TGTGCCAGCAGCTTAAGTGTCGGGGGAGATCCCATATATTTT.

The table lists this clonotype with many counts. V and J are TRBV5-1 and TRBJ2-3, with 7 bases that match TRBD2. This CDR3 comprises 13 residues. Germline values: CDR1 SGHRS, CDR2 YFSETQ. V lost 5 bases, J lost 6 bases, and 6 bases stayed unmatched. This chain's CDR3 is CASRTSPPDTQYF. CDR3 sequence (DNA): TGCGCCAGCAGGACTAGCCCGCCTGATACGCAGTATTTT.

This clonotype was seen repeatedly, ten times or more. This CDR3 reads CASTGPGGWETQYF. DNA for the CDR3: TGTGCCAGCACCGGGCCCGGGGGGTGGGAGACCCAGTACTTC. This chain links TRBV6-6 with TRBJ2-5, with 7 positions matching TRBD2. V lost 7 bases and J lost 5; bases outside the gene matches: 10. CDR3 length: 14 residues. Germline V gives CDR1 MNHNY, CDR2 SVGAGI (reference sequence).

This clonotype is labeled as medium-sized. CDR3 nucleotide sequence: TGTGCCAGCAGCTTTGGCACAGATACGCAGTATTTT. Translating gives CASSFGTDTQYF. The V gene is TRBV5-6, the J gene TRBJ2-3; no clear D gene. V was cut by 2 bases and J by 1 base, with 2 bases left in between. Germline V gene data show CDR1 as SGHDT and CDR2 as YYEEEE. The length of the CDR3 is 12 residues.

Within the sample, this clonotype is medium-sized. Here the CDR3 reads CASSYLAEQYF. In DNA form, the CDR3 reads TGTGCCAGCAGTTACCTGGCCGAGCAGTACTTC. This chain links TRBV28 with TRBJ2-7, with D unclear. The CDR3 spans 11 residues. Germline-derived CDR1 and CDR2 are MDHEN and SYDVKM. The V end was cut by 4 bases, the J end by 6 bases, with 7 bases between. Drawing the rest from reference TRBV28 and TRBJ2-7, the complete variable domain is DVKVTQSSRYLVKRTGEKVFLECVQDMDHENMFWYRQDPGLGLRLIYFSYDVKMKEKGDIPEGYSVSREKKERFSLILESASTNQTSMYLCASSYLAEQYFGPGTRLTVT.

The J gene is TRBJ2-3, the V gene TRBV20-1, with a possible D match to TRBD2 (6 bases). The CDR3 length is 14 residues. Trimming removed 4 bases from V and 7 bases from J, with 18 bases in between. The V gene's germline CDR1 is DFQATT and CDR2 SNEGSKA (reference sequence). CDR3 DNA: TGCAGTGCTACTTCCGGGACTGGACCCAATACGCAGTATTTT. Its protein product is CSATSGTGPNTQYF.

By sample fraction, this clonotype is medium-sized (0.01 to 0.1%). The chain has TRBV12-2 and TRBJ2-1; the D segment call TRBD2 is taken from the table without a DNA check. TRBV12-2 corresponds to a pseudogene. This CDR3 has 18 residues. The CDR3 DNA is TGTGCAAGTCTTACCCCGGGACTAGAAAGTTTCCACTACAATGAGCAGTTCTTC. This codes for CASLTPGLESFHYNEQFF.

This clonotype is labeled medium-sized. The chain employs TRBV7-9 and TRBJ1-6; unclear D gene. The length of the CDR3 is 15 residues. Germline loops: CDR1 SEHNR, CDR2 FQNEAQ (reference sequence). V was pared by 5 bases and J by 4 bases, with 12 bases between. The CDR3 sequence: CASSLSRGYNSPLHF. DNA of the CDR3: TGTGCCAGCAGCCTATCCCGGGGTTATAATTCACCCCTCCACTTT.

At least ten counts were recorded for this clonotype. This chain uses TRBV5-1 with TRBJ2-1; 9 positions agree with TRBD1. The J segment lost 8 bases and the V segment lost 5 bases, leaving 11 bases of the junction unmatched. Germline assignment: CDR1 SGHRS and CDR2 YFSETQ. The CDR3 is 15 residues long. In nucleotides, the CDR3 is TGCGCCAGCAGTTTCGTACCGGGACAGGGATATGAGCAGTTCTTC. It translates to CASSFVPGQGYEQFF.

This sequence joins TRBV6-5 and TRBJ2-2; TRBD1 agrees at 8 bases. This CDR3 has 14 amino acids. Germline CDR1 is MNHEY and CDR2 is SVGAGI. The ends lost 8 bases at V and 3 bases at J; junction bases unmatched: 5. The CDR3 sequence is CASWGDRYTGELFF. The CDR3 nucleotides read TGTGCCAGCTGGGGGGACAGGTACACCGGGGAGCTGTTTTTT.

This clonotype is classed as medium-sized. The chain couples TRBV15 to TRBJ1-2; D gene ambiguous. Trimming shortened V by 0 bases and J by 4 bases, and 12 bases separated the two germline ends. The CDR3 loop spans 15 amino acids. Germline CDR1 and CDR2: LNHNV and YYDKDF (reference sequence). The CDR3 region is CATSRDRSWGYGYTF. The DNA of the CDR3 is TGTGCCACCAGCAGAGATAGGTCTTGGGGCTATGGCTACACCTTC.

Within the sample, this clonotype is large. The chain is built from TRBV10-3 and TRBJ1-1, with 12 positions matching TRBD1. Germline assignment: CDR1 ENHRY and CDR2 SYGVKD. The junction had 5 bases not matched to a gene; V was cut back by 1 base and J by 2 bases. The length of the CDR3 is 17 residues. The CDR3 region is CAISEFRDRGPNTEAFF. CDR3 DNA sequence: TGTGCCATCAGTGAGTTCCGGGACAGGGGGCCAAACACTGAAGCTTTCTTT.

Sample share makes this clonotype large. The chain uses TRBV7-2 and TRBJ1-6; D is undetermined. V was pared by 1 base and J by 7 bases, with 11 bases between. The CDR3 runs 15 residues. In germline, CDR1 is SGHTA, CDR2 FQGNSA. This CDR3 is CASSLEMVFNSPLHF. CDR3 DNA: TGTGCCAGCAGCTTAGAGATGGTCTTCAATTCACCCCTCCACTTT.

In its sample, this clonotype is medium-sized. CDR3 in DNA: TGTGCCAGCAGCTTAGTAGCGCCATTGGGGGGGCAGTTCTTC. Its translation is CASSLVAPLGGQFF. This chain uses TRBV7-2 with TRBJ2-1; D possibly corresponds to TRBD2 (6 bases). Germline V CDR1 and CDR2: SGHTA, FQGNSA. CDR3 length: 14 residues. Trimming left V 1 base short and J 12 bases short, with 16 bases between.

This clonotype was seen at least ten times. This chain joins TRBV7-9 and TRBJ2-5; D is unresolved. V lost 2 bases to trimming and J lost 5 bases, with 9 bases between them. Germline V lookup: CDR1 SEHNR, CDR2 FQNEAQ (reference sequence). The CDR3 is made up of 13 amino acids. CDR3 coding DNA: TGTGCCAGCAGCTTACAGGTGGATGAGACCCAGTACTTC. Translating gives CASSLQVDETQYF.

The V gene is TRBV12-3 or TRBV12-4, the J gene TRBJ2-4; D may be TRBD1 (6 bases). This CDR3 region has 18 residues. V gave up 6 bases and J gave up 0 bases, with 21 bases separating them. The CDR3 region is CASSPVLRTVLAKNIQYF. CDR3 coding DNA: TGTGCCAGCAGCCCCGTGTTGAGGACAGTTCTAGCCAAAAACATTCAGTACTTC.

This clonotype is judged medium-sized (0.01 to 0.1%). The CDR3 DNA is TGTGCCAGCAGCAGATGGGGGAGGGTTGGAGAGACCCAGTACTTC. Its translation: CASSRWGRVGETQYF. The chain couples TRBV7-3 to TRBJ2-5, with 7 positions matching TRBD2. After removal of 5 bases from V and 4 bases from J, the junction contained 10 bases not matched to a gene. Germline loops: CDR1 SGHTA, CDR2 FQGTGA. This CDR3 is built from 15 residues.

The gene calls are TRBV6-5 and TRBJ2-7; D may be TRBD2 (5 bases). CDR3 length equals 15 residues. CDR1 is MNHEY and CDR2 is SVGAGI in the germline V gene. V lost 8 bases and J 6 bases, leaving 23 bases between the germline ends. CDR3 in amino acids: CASLSAPLGVGEQYF. CDR3 in DNA: TGTGCCAGCCTATCGGCCCCCCTCGGGGTTGGCGAGCAGTACTTC.

Many counts were recorded for this clonotype. This rearrangement joins TRBV5-4 to TRBJ1-2; 10 bases map to TRBD1. The germline V gene has CDR1 SGHNT and CDR2 YYREEE (reference sequence). The CDR3 runs to 16 residues. Losses at the gene ends were 4 bases for V and 3 bases for J; bases not matched to a gene: 9. The CDR3 spells CASSMEPGQGYYGYTF. The CDR3 nucleotides read TGTGCCAGCAGCATGGAGCCGGGACAGGGGTACTATGGCTACACCTTC.

Regarding this clonotype: It may be a read error: a sequence one base away is much more abundant. The chain uses TRBV25-1 and TRBJ1-4; D is undetermined. The CDR3 is 16 residues long. V was pared by 1 base and J by 0 bases, with 9 bases between. Germline CDR1 and CDR2: MGHDK and SYGVNS. CDR3 bases: TGTGCCAGCAGTGAATTTCGCGGAGCAACTAATGAAAAACTGTTTTTT. The encoded protein is CASSEFRGATNEKLFF. The variable domain in full, completed from reference TRBV25-1 and TRBJ1-4, reads EADIYQTPRYLVIGTGKKITLECSQTMGHDKMYWYQQDPGMELHLIHYSYGVNSTEKGDLSSESTVSRIRTEHFPLTLESARPSHTSQYLCASSEFRGATNEKLFFGSGTQLSVL.

Judged by abundance, this clonotype is medium-sized. The rearrangement uses TRBV6-1 and TRBJ2-2; perhaps TRBD2 as D (6 bases). The CDR3 totals 14 residues. V shed 6 bases and J shed 3 bases, with 11 bases lying between them. Germline-derived CDR1 and CDR2 are MNHNS and SASEGT. CDR3 sequence reads: CASRRDEDTGELFF. In nucleotides, the CDR3 is TGTGCCAGCAGGCGGGACGAAGACACCGGGGAGCTGTTTTTT.